This TCR beta chain stems from a study of cytomegalovirus exposure and HLA in healthy donors. At the level of the study: Among about 400 genotyped donors, around 77% fell in the Caucasian-associated ancestry cluster.

The study ran its PCR with 60 Vbeta and 13 Jbeta primers. Only in-frame clones appear in the TCRdb table, and some are missing; sequencing was by immunoSEQ multiplex PCR. Of fewer than 200,000 clones listed, approximately 80% were seen once; the top ten hold about 0.76%. Germline V gene data show CDR1 as SGHRS and CDR2 as YFSETQ. This CDR3 has 15 residues. Trimming removed 1 base from V and 1 base from J, with 11 bases in between. The TCR was taken from a woman between 18 and 29 years old in good health and CMV-seronegative. This chain connects TRBV5-1 to TRBJ1-1, with D tentatively TRBD1 (5 bases). The source material was PBMCs. CDR3 region: CASSLTGQANTEAFF. The CDR3 nucleotides are TGCGCCAGCAGCTTGACAGGCCAGGCGAACACTGAAGCTTTCTTT. The complete variable domain, with remaining parts taken from reference TRBV5-1 and TRBJ1-1, reads KAGVTQTPRYLIKTRGQQVTLSCSPISGHRSVSWYQQTPGQGLQFLFEYFSETQRNKGNFPGRFSGRQFSNSRSEMNVSTLELGDSALYLCASSLTGQANTEAFFGQGTRLTVV.